The 2 T cell receptor beta chains below all came from one sample that was sequenced in a study of blood T cell repertoires in COVID-19. Method: immunoSEQ multiplex PCR; TCRdb's copy keeps in-frame clones and lacks some. This table holds around 100,000 clones, 70% to 90% found once. The sequenced sample consisted of peripheral blood. The source is a human donor in a cohort sampled during active COVID-19.

The chain employs TRBV15 and TRBJ2-3, with 9 bases that match TRBD1. This CDR3 comprises 15 residues. Germline values: CDR1 LNHNV, CDR2 YYDKDF (reference sequence). The J segment lost 4 bases and the V segment lost 2 bases, leaving 4 bases of the junction unmatched. CDR3 nucleotide sequence: TGTGCCACCAGCAGACGGGACAGGGCGCCAGATACGCAGTATTTT. Amino acid sequence: CATSRRDRAPDTQYF.

The chain recombines TRBV5-1 with TRBJ1-1; D uncertain. The CDR3 contains 15 residues. V gave up 0 bases and J gave up 2 bases, with 11 bases separating them. The germline CDR1 and CDR2 sequences are SGHRS and YFSETQ. The CDR3 DNA follows: TGCGCCAGCAGCTTGGTGGGCAGTGGAAACACTGAAGCTTTCTTT. Its translation is CASSLVGSGNTEAFF.